Listed below are T cell receptor beta chains from one sample, sequenced in a study of T cell changes during pregnancy in multiple sclerosis. The assay was immunoSEQ multiplex PCR, and TCRdb's table has in-frame clones only and misses some. The top ten clones hold 0.7% to 0.9% of a sample with roughly 100,000 clones, 75% to 95% of them seen once. This sample comprised peripheral blood, obtained in the second trimester of pregnancy. Receptor source: a female donor in good health, enrolled as a control in a pregnancy study. CDR3s include the opening cysteine and the closing phenylalanine or tryptophan. Fields, in order: V gene, J gene, CDR3 protein.

v_gene: TRBV7-2; j_gene: TRBJ1-5; CDR3aa: CASSSRGDNQPQHF
v_gene: TRBV5-1; j_gene: TRBJ2-1; CDR3aa: CASSTGTGFLFSNEQFF
v_gene: TRBV5-1; j_gene: TRBJ1-1; CDR3aa: CASSLDGALEAFF
v_gene: TRBV6-5; j_gene: TRBJ2-5; CDR3aa: CASRPGLEVETQYF
v_gene: TRBV2; j_gene: TRBJ2-5; CDR3aa: CATGGGPQETQYF
v_gene: TRBV4-2; j_gene: TRBJ1-5; CDR3aa: CASSQEPGGADQPQHF
v_gene: TRBV14; j_gene: TRBJ2-3; CDR3aa: CASSQEKGGLAGADTQYF
v_gene: TRBV27; j_gene: TRBJ1-6; CDR3aa: CASSLSSYNSPLHF
v_gene: TRBV4-2; j_gene: TRBJ2-7; CDR3aa: CASSQESGGYEQYF
v_gene: TRBV6-1; j_gene: TRBJ1-5; CDR3aa: CASREYTGDQPQHF
v_gene: TRBV6-4; j_gene: TRBJ1-1; CDR3aa: CASSVEEGTEAFF
v_gene: TRBV7-2; j_gene: TRBJ2-7; CDR3aa: CASRHPGAGGLAFQVF
v_gene: TRBV23-1; j_gene: TRBJ1-5; CDR3aa: CASSQSITGRWDNQPQHF
v_gene: TRBV6-5; j_gene: TRBJ1-2; CDR3aa: CASSYSVGGRYYGYTF
v_gene: TRBV7-2; j_gene: TRBJ2-7; CDR3aa: CASSQSGPSSYEQYF
v_gene: TRBV5-8; j_gene: TRBJ1-1; CDR3aa: CASTKGLLNTEAFF
v_gene: TRBV19; j_gene: TRBJ2-1; CDR3aa: CASSIVGGRIYNEQFF
v_gene: TRBV7-8; j_gene: TRBJ1-2; CDR3aa: CASSPHPASNYGYTF
v_gene: TRBV6-5; j_gene: TRBJ1-1; CDR3aa: CASSYGTLPMNTEAFF
v_gene: TRBV7-6; j_gene: TRBJ2-7; CDR3aa: CASSRTGTGYEQYF
v_gene: TRBV9; j_gene: TRBJ2-7; CDR3aa: CASSDPQGGYEQYF
v_gene: TRBV4-1; j_gene: TRBJ1-2; CDR3aa: CASSQVTGGWYGYTF
v_gene: TRBV19; j_gene: TRBJ1-3; CDR3aa: CASFPSPGQNSGNTIYF
v_gene: TRBV27; j_gene: TRBJ2-1; CDR3aa: CASSPVGSNLGNEQFF
v_gene: TRBV2; j_gene: TRBJ2-7; CDR3aa: CASSGDWSYEQYF
v_gene: TRBV27; j_gene: TRBJ2-5; CDR3aa: CASSPRLGPQETQYF
v_gene: TRBV5-4; j_gene: TRBJ2-5; CDR3aa: CASSLVPDSQETQYF
v_gene: TRBV28; j_gene: TRBJ1-6; CDR3aa: CASTSLALGDSPLHF
v_gene: TRBV7-9; j_gene: TRBJ1-2; CDR3aa: CASSWIQGHYGYTF
v_gene: TRBV14; j_gene: TRBJ2-7; CDR3aa: CASSHRGTGYEQYF
v_gene: TRBV20-1; j_gene: TRBJ2-5; CDR3aa: CVGEHQETQYF
v_gene: TRBV7-9; j_gene: TRBJ1-5; CDR3aa: CASSREGRSNQPQHF
v_gene: TRBV7-2; j_gene: TRBJ1-3; CDR3aa: CASSLEGASSGNTIYF
v_gene: TRBV10-3; j_gene: TRBJ1-2; CDR3aa: CAMWPRPSGGYTF
v_gene: TRBV6-6; j_gene: TRBJ2-2; CDR3aa: CASGTLRTGELFF
v_gene: TRBV7-9; j_gene: TRBJ1-5; CDR3aa: CASSLTGIANQPQHF
v_gene: TRBV19; j_gene: TRBJ2-5; CDR3aa: CASSMSASGGAETQYF
v_gene: TRBV14; j_gene: TRBJ1-6; CDR3aa: CASSLRGQGGSPLHF
v_gene: TRBV5-1; j_gene: TRBJ1-1; CDR3aa: CASSSRQTNTEAFF